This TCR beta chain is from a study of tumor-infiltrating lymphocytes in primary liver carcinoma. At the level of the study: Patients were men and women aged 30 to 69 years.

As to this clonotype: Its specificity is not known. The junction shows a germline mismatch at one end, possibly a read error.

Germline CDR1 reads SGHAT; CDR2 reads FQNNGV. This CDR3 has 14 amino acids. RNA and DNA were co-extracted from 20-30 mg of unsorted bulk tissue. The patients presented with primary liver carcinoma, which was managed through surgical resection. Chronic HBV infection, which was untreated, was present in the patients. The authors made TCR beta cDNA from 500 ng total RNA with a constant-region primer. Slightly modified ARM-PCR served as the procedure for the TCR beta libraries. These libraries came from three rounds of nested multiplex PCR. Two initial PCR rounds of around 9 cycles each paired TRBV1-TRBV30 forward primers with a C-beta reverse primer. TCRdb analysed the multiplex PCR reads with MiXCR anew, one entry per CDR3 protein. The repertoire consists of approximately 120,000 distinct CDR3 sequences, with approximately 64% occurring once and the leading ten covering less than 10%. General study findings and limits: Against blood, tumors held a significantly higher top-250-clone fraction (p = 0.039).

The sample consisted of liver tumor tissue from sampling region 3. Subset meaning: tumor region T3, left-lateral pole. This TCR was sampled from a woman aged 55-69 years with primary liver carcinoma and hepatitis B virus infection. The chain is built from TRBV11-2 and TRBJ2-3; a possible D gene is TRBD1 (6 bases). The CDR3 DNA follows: TGTGCCAGCAGTTTAGACAGGAAGATCGATACGGAGTATTTT. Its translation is CASSLDRKIDTEYF.